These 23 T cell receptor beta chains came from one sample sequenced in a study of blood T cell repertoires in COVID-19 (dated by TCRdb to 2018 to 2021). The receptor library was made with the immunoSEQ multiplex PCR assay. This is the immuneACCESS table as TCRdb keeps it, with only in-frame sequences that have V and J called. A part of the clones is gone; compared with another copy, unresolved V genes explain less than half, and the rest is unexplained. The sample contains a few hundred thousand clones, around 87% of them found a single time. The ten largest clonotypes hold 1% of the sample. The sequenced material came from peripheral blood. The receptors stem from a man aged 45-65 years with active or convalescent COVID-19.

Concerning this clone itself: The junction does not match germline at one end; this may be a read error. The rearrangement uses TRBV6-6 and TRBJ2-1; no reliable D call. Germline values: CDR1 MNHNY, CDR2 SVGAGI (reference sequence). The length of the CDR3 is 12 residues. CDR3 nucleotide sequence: TGTGCCAGCAGTTACTCGAACAAGGAGCAGTTCTTC. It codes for CASSYSNKEQFF.

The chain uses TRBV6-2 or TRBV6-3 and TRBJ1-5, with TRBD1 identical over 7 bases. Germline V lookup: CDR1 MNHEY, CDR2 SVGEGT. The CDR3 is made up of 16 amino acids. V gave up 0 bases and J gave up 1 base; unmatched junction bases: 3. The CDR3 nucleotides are TGTGCCAGCAGTTACTCGACAGGGTGGAGCAATCAGCCCCAGCATTTT. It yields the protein CASSYSTGWSNQPQHF.

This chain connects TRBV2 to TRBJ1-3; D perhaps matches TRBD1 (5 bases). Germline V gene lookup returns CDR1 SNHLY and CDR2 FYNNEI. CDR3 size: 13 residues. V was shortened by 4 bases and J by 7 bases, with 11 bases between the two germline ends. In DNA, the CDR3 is TGTGCCAGCAGTGTTGGGGCCGTGAACACCATATATTTT. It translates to CASSVGAVNTIYF.

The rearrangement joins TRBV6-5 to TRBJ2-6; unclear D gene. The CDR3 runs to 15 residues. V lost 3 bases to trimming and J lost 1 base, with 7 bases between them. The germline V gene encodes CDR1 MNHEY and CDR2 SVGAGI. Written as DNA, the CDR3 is TGTGCCAGCAGTTATGGGCAGTCTGGGGCCAACGTCCTGACTTTC. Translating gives CASSYGQSGANVLTF.

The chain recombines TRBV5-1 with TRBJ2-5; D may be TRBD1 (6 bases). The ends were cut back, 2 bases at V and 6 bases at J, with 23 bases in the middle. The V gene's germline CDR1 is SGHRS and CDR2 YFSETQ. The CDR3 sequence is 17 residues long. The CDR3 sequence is CASSLAPGTQNMKTQYF. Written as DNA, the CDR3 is TGCGCCAGCAGCTTAGCTCCCGGGACACAAAACATGAAGACCCAGTACTTC.

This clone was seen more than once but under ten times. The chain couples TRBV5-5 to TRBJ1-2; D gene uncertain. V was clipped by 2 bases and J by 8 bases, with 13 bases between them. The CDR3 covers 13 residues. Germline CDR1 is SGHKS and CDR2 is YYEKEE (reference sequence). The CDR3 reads CASSLPGMGGYTF. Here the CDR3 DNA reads TGTGCCAGCAGCTTACCGGGGATGGGAGGCTACACCTTC.

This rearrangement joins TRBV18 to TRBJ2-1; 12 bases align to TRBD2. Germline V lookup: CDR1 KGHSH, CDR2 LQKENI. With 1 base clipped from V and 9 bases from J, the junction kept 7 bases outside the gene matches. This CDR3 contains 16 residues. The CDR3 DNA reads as TGTGCCAGCTCACCACTGGAACTAGCGGGGGGTGGTGAGCAGTTCTTC. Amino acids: CASSPLELAGGGEQFF. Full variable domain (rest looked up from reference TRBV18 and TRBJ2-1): NAGVMQNPRHLVRRRGQEARLRCSPMKGHSHVYWYRQLPEEGLKFMVYLQKENIIDESGMPKERFSAEFPKEGPSILRIQQVVRGDSAAYFCASSPLELAGGGEQFFGPGTRLTVL.

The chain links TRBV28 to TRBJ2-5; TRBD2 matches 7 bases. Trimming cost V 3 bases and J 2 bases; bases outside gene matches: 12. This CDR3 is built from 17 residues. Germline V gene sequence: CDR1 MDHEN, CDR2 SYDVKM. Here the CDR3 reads CASSLPSSGAGQETQYF. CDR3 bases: TGTGCCAGCAGTTTGCCCTCATCTGGAGCGGGACAAGAGACCCAGTACTTC.

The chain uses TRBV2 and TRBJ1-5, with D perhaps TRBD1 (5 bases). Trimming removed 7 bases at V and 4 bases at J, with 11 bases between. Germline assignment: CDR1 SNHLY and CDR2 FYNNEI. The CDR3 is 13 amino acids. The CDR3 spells CASTTGVNQPQHF. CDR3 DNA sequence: TGTGCCAGCACAACAGGTGTTAATCAGCCCCAGCATTTT.

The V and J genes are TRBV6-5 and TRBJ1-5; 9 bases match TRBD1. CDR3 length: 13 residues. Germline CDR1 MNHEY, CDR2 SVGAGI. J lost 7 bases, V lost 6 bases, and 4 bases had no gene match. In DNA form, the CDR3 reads TGTGCCAGCAGCGCCACAGGGGGCCAGCCCCAGCATTTT. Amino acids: CASSATGGQPQHF.

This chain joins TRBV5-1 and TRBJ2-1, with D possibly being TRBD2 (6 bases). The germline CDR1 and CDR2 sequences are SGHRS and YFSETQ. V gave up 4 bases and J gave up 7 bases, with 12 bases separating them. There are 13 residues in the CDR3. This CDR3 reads CASSPGLLNEQFF. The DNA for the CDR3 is TGCGCCAGCAGCCCGGGACTCCTTAATGAGCAGTTCTTC.

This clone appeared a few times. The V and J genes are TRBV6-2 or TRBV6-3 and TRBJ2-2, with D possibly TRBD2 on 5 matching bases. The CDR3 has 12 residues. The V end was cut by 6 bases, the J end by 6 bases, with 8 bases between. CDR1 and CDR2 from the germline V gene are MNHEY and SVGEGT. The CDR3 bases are TGTGCCAGCAGCCCGGAGGCCGGGGAGCTGTTTTTT. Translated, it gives CASSPEAGELFF.

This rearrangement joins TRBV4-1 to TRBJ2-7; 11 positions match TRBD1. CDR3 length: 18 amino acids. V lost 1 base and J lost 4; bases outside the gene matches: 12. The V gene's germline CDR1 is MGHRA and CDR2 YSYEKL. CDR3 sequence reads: CASSQVRTGGDHSYEQYF. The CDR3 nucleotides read TGCGCCAGCAGCCAAGTCCGGACAGGGGGCGACCACTCTTACGAGCAGTACTTC.

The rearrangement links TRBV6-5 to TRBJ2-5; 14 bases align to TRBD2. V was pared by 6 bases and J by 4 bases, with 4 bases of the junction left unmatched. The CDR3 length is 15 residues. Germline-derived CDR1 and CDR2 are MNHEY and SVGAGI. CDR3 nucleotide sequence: TGTGCCAGCAGACCCGGACTAGCGGGAGGAGAGACCCAGTACTTC. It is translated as CASRPGLAGGETQYF.

The CDR3 bases are TGTGCCAGCAGCTTAACTTTGGGCAGGGGAAGCGATGAGCAGTTCTTC. Encoded protein: CASSLTLGRGSDEQFF. The chain links TRBV7-3 to TRBJ2-1; D may be TRBD1 (6 bases). Germline V gene sequence: CDR1 SGHTA, CDR2 FQGTGA. V lost 0 bases to trimming and J lost 8 bases, with 17 bases between them. The CDR3 totals 16 residues.

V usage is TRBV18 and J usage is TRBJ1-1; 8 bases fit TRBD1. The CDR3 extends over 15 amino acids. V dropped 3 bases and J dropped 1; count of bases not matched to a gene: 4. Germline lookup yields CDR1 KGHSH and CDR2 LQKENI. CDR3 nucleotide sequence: TGTGCCAGCTCACCGCAGGGGGCGAGGAACACTGAAGCTTTCTTT. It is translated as CASSPQGARNTEAFF.

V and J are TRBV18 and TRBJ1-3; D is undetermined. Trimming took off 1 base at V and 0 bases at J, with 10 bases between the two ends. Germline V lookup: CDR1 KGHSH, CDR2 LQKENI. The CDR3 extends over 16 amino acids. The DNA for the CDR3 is TGTGCCAGCTCACCACAACAGAAAGACTCTGGAAACACCATATATTTT. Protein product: CASSPQQKDSGNTIYF.

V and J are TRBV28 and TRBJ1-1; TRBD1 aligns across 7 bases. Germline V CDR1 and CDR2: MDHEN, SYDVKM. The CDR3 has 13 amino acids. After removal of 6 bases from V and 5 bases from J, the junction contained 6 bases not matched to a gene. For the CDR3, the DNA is TGTGCCAGCAGCCGGGACAGTGGGACTGAAGCTTTCTTT. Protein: CASSRDSGTEAFF.

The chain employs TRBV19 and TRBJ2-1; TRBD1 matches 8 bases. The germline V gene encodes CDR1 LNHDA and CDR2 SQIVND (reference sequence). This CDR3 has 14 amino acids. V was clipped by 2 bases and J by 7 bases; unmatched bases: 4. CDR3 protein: CASSIPGQVNEQFF. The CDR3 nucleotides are TGTGCCAGTAGTATACCGGGACAGGTAAATGAGCAGTTCTTC.

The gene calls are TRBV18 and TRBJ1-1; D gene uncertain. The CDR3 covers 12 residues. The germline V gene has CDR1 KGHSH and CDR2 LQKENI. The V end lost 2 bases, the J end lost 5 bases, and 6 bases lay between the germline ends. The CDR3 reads CASSPGRTEAFF. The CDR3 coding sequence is TGTGCCAGCTCACCAGGGAGGACTGAAGCTTTCTTT.

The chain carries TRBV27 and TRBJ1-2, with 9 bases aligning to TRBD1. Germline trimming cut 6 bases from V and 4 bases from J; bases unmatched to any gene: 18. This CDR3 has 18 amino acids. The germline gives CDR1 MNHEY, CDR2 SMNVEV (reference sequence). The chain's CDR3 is CASSILPPGQGLGYGYTF. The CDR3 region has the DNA TGTGCCAGCAGCATATTGCCCCCGGGACAGGGCCTTGGCTATGGCTACACCTTC.

The CDR3 protein is CASSLRNTEAFF. The CDR3 nucleotides are TGTGCCAGCAGTTTACGGAACACTGAAGCTTTCTTT. The V and J genes are TRBV12-3 or TRBV12-4 and TRBJ1-1; D not certain. This CDR3 is 12 amino acids long. V lost 2 bases and J 1 base, leaving 2 bases between the germline ends.

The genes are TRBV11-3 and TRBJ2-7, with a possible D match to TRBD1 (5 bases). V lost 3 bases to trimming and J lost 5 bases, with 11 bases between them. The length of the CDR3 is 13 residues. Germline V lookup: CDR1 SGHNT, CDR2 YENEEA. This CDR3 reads CASSFAWGHEQYF. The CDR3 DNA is TGTGCCAGCAGCTTCGCTTGGGGCCACGAGCAGTACTTC. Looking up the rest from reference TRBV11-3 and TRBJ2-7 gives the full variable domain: EAGVVQSPRYKIIEKKQPVAFWCNPISGHNTLYWYLQNLGQGPELLIRYENEEAVDDSQLPKDRFSAERLKGVDSTLKIQPAELGDSAVYLCASSFAWGHEQYFGPGTRLTVT.